This paragraph reports one T cell receptor beta chain. Original analysis: Estimation of nucleated cell counts relied on the amplification of reference gene primers. Sequencing used immunoSEQ multiplex PCR; TCRdb keeps in-frame clones, though not all of them. V and J calls and clone size follow that table, whereas D and trimming were derived from the DNA. The repertoire holds about 330,000 clones, around 82% seen once, with about 1.2% in the top ten. These data originate in a study of blood T cell repertoires in COVID-19. Study summary: In each case, the material was cDNA or gDNA derived from T cells, B-cell-depleted T cells, or PBMCs.

The germline V and J ends were trimmed by 5 bases and 3 bases, with 8 bases remaining between them. CDR1 and CDR2 from the germline V gene are MDHEN and SYDVKM. This CDR3 contains 13 residues. The sequence derives from a woman in her fifties or sixties with acute or convalescent COVID-19. Sequencing was carried out using peripheral blood. The gene calls are TRBV28 and TRBJ2-1, with D tentatively TRBD1 (6 bases). CDR3 coding DNA: TGTGCCAGCAGTCTGACAGGCTACAATGAGCAGTTCTTC. Residues: CASSLTGYNEQFF. The complete variable domain, with remaining parts taken from reference TRBV28 and TRBJ2-1, reads DVKVTQSSRYLVKRTGEKVFLECVQDMDHENMFWYRQDPGLGLRLIYFSYDVKMKEKGDIPEGYSVSREKKERFSLILESASTNQTSMYLCASSLTGYNEQFFGPGTRLTVL.